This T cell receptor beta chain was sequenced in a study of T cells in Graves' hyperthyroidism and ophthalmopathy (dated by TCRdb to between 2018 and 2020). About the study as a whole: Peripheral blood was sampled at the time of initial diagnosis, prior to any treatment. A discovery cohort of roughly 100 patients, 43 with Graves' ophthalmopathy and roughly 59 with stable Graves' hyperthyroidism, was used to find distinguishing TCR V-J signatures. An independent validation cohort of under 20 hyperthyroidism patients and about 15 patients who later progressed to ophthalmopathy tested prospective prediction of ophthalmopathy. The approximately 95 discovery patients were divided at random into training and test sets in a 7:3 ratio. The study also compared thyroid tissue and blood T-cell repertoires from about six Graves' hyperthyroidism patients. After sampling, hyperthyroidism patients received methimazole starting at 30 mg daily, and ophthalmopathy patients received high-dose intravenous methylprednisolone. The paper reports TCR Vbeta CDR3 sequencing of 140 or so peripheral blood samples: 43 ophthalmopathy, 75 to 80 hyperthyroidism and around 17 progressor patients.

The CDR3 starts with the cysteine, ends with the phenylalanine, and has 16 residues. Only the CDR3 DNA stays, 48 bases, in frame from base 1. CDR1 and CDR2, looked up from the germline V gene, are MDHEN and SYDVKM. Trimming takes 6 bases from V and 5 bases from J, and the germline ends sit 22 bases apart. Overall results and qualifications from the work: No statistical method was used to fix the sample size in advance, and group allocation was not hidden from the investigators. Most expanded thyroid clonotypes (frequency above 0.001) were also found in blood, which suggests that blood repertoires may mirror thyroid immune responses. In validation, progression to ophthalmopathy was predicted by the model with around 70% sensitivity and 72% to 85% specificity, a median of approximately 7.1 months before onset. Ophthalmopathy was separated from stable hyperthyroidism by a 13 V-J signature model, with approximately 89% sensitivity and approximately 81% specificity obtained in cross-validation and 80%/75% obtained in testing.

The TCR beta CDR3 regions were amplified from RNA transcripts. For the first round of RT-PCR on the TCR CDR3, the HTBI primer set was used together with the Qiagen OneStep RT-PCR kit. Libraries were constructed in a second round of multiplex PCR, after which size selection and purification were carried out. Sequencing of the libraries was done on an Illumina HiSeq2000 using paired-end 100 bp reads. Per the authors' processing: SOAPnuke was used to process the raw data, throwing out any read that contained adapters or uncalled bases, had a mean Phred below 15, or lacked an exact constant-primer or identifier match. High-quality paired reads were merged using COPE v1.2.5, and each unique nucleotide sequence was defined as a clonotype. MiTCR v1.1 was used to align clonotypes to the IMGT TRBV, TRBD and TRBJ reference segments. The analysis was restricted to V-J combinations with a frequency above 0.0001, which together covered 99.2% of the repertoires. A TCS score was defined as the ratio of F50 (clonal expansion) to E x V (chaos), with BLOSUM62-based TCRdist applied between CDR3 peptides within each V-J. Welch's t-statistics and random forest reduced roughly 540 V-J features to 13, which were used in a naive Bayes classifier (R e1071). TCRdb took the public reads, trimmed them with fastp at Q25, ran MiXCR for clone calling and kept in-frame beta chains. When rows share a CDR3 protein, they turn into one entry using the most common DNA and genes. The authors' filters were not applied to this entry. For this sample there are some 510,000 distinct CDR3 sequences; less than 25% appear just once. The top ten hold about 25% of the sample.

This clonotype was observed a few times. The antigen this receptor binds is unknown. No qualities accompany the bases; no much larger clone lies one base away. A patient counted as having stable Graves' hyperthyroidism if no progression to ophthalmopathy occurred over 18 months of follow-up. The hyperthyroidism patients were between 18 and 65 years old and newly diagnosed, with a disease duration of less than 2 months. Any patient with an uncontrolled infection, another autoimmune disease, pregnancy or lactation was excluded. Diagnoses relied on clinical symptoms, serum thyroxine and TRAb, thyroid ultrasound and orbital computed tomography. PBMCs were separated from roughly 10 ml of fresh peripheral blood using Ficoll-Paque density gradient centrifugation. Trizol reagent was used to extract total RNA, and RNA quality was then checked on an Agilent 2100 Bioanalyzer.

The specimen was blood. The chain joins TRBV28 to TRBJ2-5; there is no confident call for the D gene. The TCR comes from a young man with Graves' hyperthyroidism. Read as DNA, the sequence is TGTGCCAGCAGCCTCTTGACGTGGACCACTCAGGAGACCCAGTACTTC. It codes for CASSLLTWTTQETQYF.